This T cell receptor beta chain was recorded in a study of regulatory T cells in long-lasting Graves disease. General study findings and limits: Persistent disease was characterized by preferential usage of TRBV28, TRBJ1-2 and TRBJ2-5. Authors noted too few samples as a limitation.

The V and J ends lost 4 bases and 7 bases, in that order; junction bases with no gene match: 11. CDR1 SGHDT and CDR2 YYEEEE come from the germline V gene. The CDR3 runs to 15 residues. Time point: newly diagnosed GD, antithyroid drugs for less than 3 months. Researchers made the TCR library from RNA that was extracted from PBMCs. Through Arm-PCR of CDR3 regions and iRepertoire HTBI primers, TCR beta libraries were built. A single record per CDR3 protein comes from TCRdb applying MiXCR to the multiplex PCR reads. This table has about 430,000 distinct CDR3 sequences, over 14% appearing once. Only a few counts were recorded for this clonotype. Its specificity is not known. This sample was shared with a second study, whose subject was T cells in Graves' hyperthyroidism and ophthalmopathy. From that report: Reasons for excluding patients were uncontrolled infection, other autoimmune disease, pregnancy or lactation. The HTBI primer set served for first-round RT-PCR of the TCR CDR3.

The specimen comprised peripheral blood mononuclear cells (PBMCs), sampled at new diagnosis, from a patient treated with antithyroid drugs. V gene TRBV5-6 combines with J gene TRBJ1-5; 7 bases map to TRBD1. The receptor comes from a woman between 40 and 50 years old with Graves disease. In DNA, the CDR3 is TGTGCCAGCAGCACCTGGGACAGCAAAAGGCAGCCCCAGCATTTT. Its translation is CASSTWDSKRQPQHF.